This TCR beta chain was captured by sequencing in a study of blood T cell repertoires in COVID-19. In the study overall: Acute-phase and convalescent COVID-19 samples originated in the United States, Italy and Spain. In each case, the material was cDNA or gDNA derived from T cells, B-cell-depleted T cells, or PBMCs.

This CDR3 contains 15 residues. Germline assignment: CDR1 SGHRS and CDR2 YFSETQ. Trimming pared 0 bases from V and 2 bases from J, leaving 10 bases between. In the study's own analysis: Reference gene primer amplification in the assay estimated nucleated cell counts. Generated by immunoSEQ multiplex PCR, the TCRdb table keeps only in-frame clones and is missing some. That table furnishes V, J and clone size, whereas the DNA furnished D and trimming. The table lists 250,000 to 300,000 clones, over 80% of them singletons. The chain combines TRBV5-1 with TRBJ2-3; D not resolved. Sequences were obtained from peripheral blood. This TCR came from a woman aged 40 to 50 with acute or convalescent COVID-19. For the CDR3, the DNA is TGCGCCAGCAGCTTGGGGCAGGTAATCACAGATACGCAGTATTTT. This translates into CASSLGQVITDTQYF.